This is a list of T cell receptor beta chains from one sample in a study of T cells in Graves' hyperthyroidism and ophthalmopathy. TCRdb redid the calling of the multiplex PCR reads with MiXCR, one entry per CDR3 protein. In the table there are a few hundred thousand distinct CDR3 sequences, about 18% of which are singletons. The sample taken for sequencing was blood. The receptors shown here come from a man aged 18-30 years with Graves' ophthalmopathy. CDR3s include the opening cysteine and the closing phenylalanine or tryptophan. D genes are given only for firm matches. Size tells how often a clone was seen (once, few, many) or the class of an expanded clone, and some rows leave it out.

CDR3 length: 15
clone size: many
J gene: TRBJ1-2
V gene: TRBV6-1
D gene: TRBD1
CDR3 protein: CASSPSGTGDYGYTF
CDR3 DNA: TGTGCCAGCAGCCCGTCCGGAACAGGGGACTATGGCTACACCTTC

CDR3 length: 15
clone size: many
J gene: TRBJ1-6
V gene: TRBV12-3/TRBV12-4
D gene: -
CDR3 protein: CASSIRGWGNSPLHF
CDR3 DNA: TGTGCCAGCAGCATACGGGGCTGGGGCAATTCACCCCTCCACTTT

CDR3 length: 15
clone size: -
J gene: TRBJ2-7
V gene: TRBV15
D gene: -
CDR3 protein: CATKNRDGSSYEQYF
CDR3 DNA: TGTGCCACAAAGAACCGGGACGGAAGCTCCTACGAGCAGTACTTC

CDR3 length: 14
clone size: many
J gene: TRBJ2-5
V gene: TRBV10-3
D gene: -
CDR3 protein: CAIVDWGLQETQYF
CDR3 DNA: TGTGCCATCGTTGACTGGGGCTTGCAAGAGACCCAGTACTTC

CDR3 length: 16
clone size: many
J gene: TRBJ2-7
V gene: TRBV29-1
D gene: -
CDR3 protein: CSVEDGGGTGSYEQYF
CDR3 DNA: TGCAGCGTTGAAGATGGAGGTGGGACGGGCTCCTACGAGCAGTACTTC

CDR3 length: 16
clone size: -
J gene: TRBJ2-7
V gene: TRBV2
D gene: TRBD2
CDR3 protein: CASSAGTSGGAGEQYF
CDR3 DNA: TGTGCCAGCAGCGCCGGGACTAGCGGGGGGGCCGGTGAGCAGTACTTC

CDR3 length: 15
clone size: many
J gene: TRBJ2-7
V gene: TRBV10-3
D gene: -
CDR3 protein: CATEGDITGPYEQYF
CDR3 DNA: TGTGCCACGGAGGGCGACATTACAGGTCCCTACGAGCAGTACTTC

CDR3 length: 14
clone size: -
J gene: TRBJ2-7
V gene: TRBV28
D gene: TRBD1
CDR3 protein: CASRSGQSAYEQYF
CDR3 DNA: TGTGCCAGCAGGTCGGGACAGAGCGCCTACGAGCAGTACTTC

CDR3 length: 14
clone size: -
J gene: TRBJ2-7
V gene: TRBV5-4
D gene: -
CDR3 protein: CASSFYTTSYEQYF
CDR3 DNA: TGTGCCAGCAGCTTTTACACGACTTCCTACGAGCAGTACTTC

CDR3 length: 14
clone size: -
J gene: TRBJ2-3
V gene: TRBV11-1
D gene: -
CDR3 protein: CASSPGWDTDTQYF
CDR3 DNA: TGTGCCAGCAGCCCTGGCTGGGACACAGATACGCAGTATTTT

CDR3 length: 14
clone size: -
J gene: TRBJ2-5
V gene: TRBV12-3/TRBV12-4
D gene: -
CDR3 protein: CASSLLGPKETQYF
CDR3 DNA: TGTGCCAGCAGTCTTTTAGGGCCGAAAGAGACCCAGTACTTC

CDR3 length: 12
clone size: few
J gene: TRBJ1-2
V gene: TRBV15
D gene: -
CDR3 protein: CATWDLVDGYTF
CDR3 DNA: TGTGCCACCTGGGATCTAGTGGATGGCTACACCTTC

CDR3 length: 15
clone size: many
J gene: TRBJ1-1
V gene: TRBV7-2
D gene: TRBD1
CDR3 protein: CASSFADREVTEAFF
CDR3 DNA: TGTGCCAGCAGCTTTGCGGACAGGGAGGTGACTGAAGCTTTCTTT

CDR3 length: 14
clone size: many
J gene: TRBJ1-1
V gene: TRBV10-3
D gene: -
CDR3 protein: CAIRSTGMNTEAFF
CDR3 DNA: TGTGCCATCAGATCGACAGGCATGAACACTGAAGCTTTCTTT

CDR3 length: 13
clone size: many
J gene: TRBJ2-7
V gene: TRBV2
D gene: -
CDR3 protein: CASSEAPSYEQYF
CDR3 DNA: TGTGCCAGCAGTGAAGCTCCCTCCTACGAGCAGTACTTC

CDR3 length: 12
clone size: few
J gene: TRBJ1-2
V gene: TRBV25-1
D gene: TRBD1
CDR3 protein: CASRDREDGYTF
CDR3 DNA: TGTGCCAGCCGGGACAGAGAAGATGGCTACACCTTC

CDR3 length: 13
clone size: many
J gene: TRBJ2-5
V gene: TRBV2
D gene: -
CDR3 protein: CASMEQAQETQYF
CDR3 DNA: TGTGCCAGCATGGAACAGGCTCAAGAGACCCAGTACTTC

CDR3 length: 15
clone size: -
J gene: TRBJ1-5
V gene: TRBV18
D gene: -
CDR3 protein: CASSPDSGRRQPQHF
CDR3 DNA: TGTGCCAGCTCACCGGACTCAGGACGACGGCAGCCCCAGCATTTT

CDR3 length: 12
clone size: many
J gene: TRBJ1-1
V gene: TRBV24-1
D gene: -
CDR3 protein: CATRGGGTEAFF
CDR3 DNA: TGTGCCACCAGGGGCGGGGGGACTGAAGCTTTCTTT

CDR3 length: 14
clone size: many
J gene: TRBJ1-5
V gene: TRBV6-1
D gene: TRBD1
CDR3 protein: CASSDRQGREPQHF
CDR3 DNA: TGTGCCAGCAGTGACCGACAGGGTAGGGAGCCCCAGCATTTT

CDR3 length: 13
clone size: many
J gene: TRBJ1-4
V gene: TRBV2
D gene: -
CDR3 protein: CASKGRLNEKLFF
CDR3 DNA: TGTGCCAGCAAGGGCAGACTGAATGAAAAACTGTTTTTT

CDR3 length: 11
clone size: many
J gene: TRBJ2-7
V gene: TRBV7-9
D gene: -
CDR3 protein: CASSFSDEQYF
CDR3 DNA: TGTGCCAGCAGCTTCTCTGACGAGCAGTACTTC

CDR3 length: 17
clone size: many
J gene: TRBJ1-1
V gene: TRBV9
D gene: -
CDR3 protein: CASSVVRSGSINTEAFF
CDR3 DNA: TGTGCCAGCAGCGTAGTTAGGTCGGGCAGCATAAACACTGAAGCTTTCTTT

CDR3 length: 15
clone size: many
J gene: TRBJ2-1
V gene: TRBV2
D gene: -
CDR3 protein: CASSDDARSYNEQFF
CDR3 DNA: TGTGCCAGCAGTGATGACGCCCGCTCCTACAATGAGCAGTTCTTC

CDR3 length: 18
clone size: many
J gene: TRBJ1-5
V gene: TRBV28
D gene: TRBD1
CDR3 protein: CASSGTPGTGNDYQPQHF
CDR3 DNA: TGTGCCAGCAGTGGCACACCCGGGACAGGGAACGACTATCAGCCCCAGCATTTT

CDR3 length: 14
clone size: few
J gene: TRBJ1-1
V gene: TRBV19
D gene: -
CDR3 protein: CASSIRGRTTEAFF
CDR3 DNA: TGTGCCAGTAGTATAAGGGGTAGGACCACTGAAGCTTTCTTT

CDR3 length: 13
clone size: -
J gene: TRBJ1-1
V gene: TRBV4-1
D gene: -
CDR3 protein: CASSQYMNTEAFF
CDR3 DNA: TGCGCCAGCAGCCAATACATGAACACTGAAGCTTTCTTT